The clone carrying this T cell receptor beta chain has just a few counts. This sample was taken from a study of tumor and adjacent non-tumor tissue in lung cancer. No cell sorting was done before RNA was extracted from the tissue. The library came from three nested PCR rounds adapted from ARM-PCR protocols. In TCRdb, the multiplex PCR reads were re-called with MiXCR into one record per CDR3 protein. Of about 200,000 distinct CDR3 sequences listed, about 76% are singletons. CDR1 and CDR2 from the germline V gene are MGHRA and YSYEKL. CDR3 length: 16 amino acids. Trimming removed 0 bases from V and 4 bases from J; junction bases left unmatched: 6.

This clonotype was obtained from a man aged 55-75 years with non-small cell lung cancer. The chain uses TRBV4-1 and TRBJ2-3; TRBD1 matches at 8 bases. Sequencing was carried out using lung tumor tissue. The DNA of the CDR3 is TGCGCCAGCAGCCAAGATAGGACAGGGTGGGCAGATACGCAGTATTTT. Encoded protein: CASSQDRTGWADTQYF.